What follows are 24 T cell receptor beta chains derived from one specimen sequenced in a study of blood T cell repertoires in COVID-19. Sequencing used immunoSEQ multiplex PCR; TCRdb keeps in-frame clones, though not all of them. The table has 130,000 or so clones, 80% to 90% seen once. Input material: peripheral blood. The receptors derive from a human donor in a cohort sampled during active COVID-19.

Only one count was recorded for this clone. This sequence joins TRBV6-2 or TRBV6-3 and TRBJ2-7; possible D gene TRBD1, 6 bases. Trimming took off 6 bases at V and 0 bases at J, with 12 bases between the two ends. Germline CDR1 and CDR2: MNHEY and SVGEGT. The CDR3 totals 14 residues. This CDR3 is CASSHQGGSYEQYF. The CDR3 DNA reads TGTGCCAGCAGCCACCAAGGGGGCTCCTACGAGCAGTACTTC.

The chain combines TRBV5-5 with TRBJ2-5, with unresolved D. The germline gives CDR1 SGHKS, CDR2 YYEKEE (reference sequence). Trimming removed 4 bases from V and 2 bases from J, with 3 bases in between. This CDR3 comprises 11 residues. CDR3 bases: TGTGCCAGCAGCCAACAAGAGACCCAGTACTTC. Its protein product is CASSQQETQYF. Together with reference TRBV5-5 and TRBJ2-5, the CDR3 gives the full variable domain: DAGVTQSPTHLIKTRGQQVTLRCSPISGHKSVSWYQQVLGQGPQFIFQYYEKEERGRGNFPDRFSARQFPNYSSELNVNALLLGDSALYLCASSQQETQYFGPGTRLLVL.

The chain joins TRBV6-6 to TRBJ2-2, with D perhaps matching TRBD2 (6 bases). Germline CDR1 is MNHNY and CDR2 is SVGAGI (reference sequence). V was cut by 10 bases and J by 2 bases, with 14 bases left in between. This CDR3 is 14 amino acids long. The CDR3 nucleotides are TGTGCCACCCAGGAGCGGGCCAACACCGGGGAGCTGTTTTTT. Amino acids: CATQERANTGELFF.

V is TRBV11-2 and J is TRBJ1-6, with D tentatively TRBD1 (5 bases). CDR1 SGHAT and CDR2 FQNNGV come from the germline V gene. The CDR3 is 11 amino acids. V was cut by 7 bases and J by 15 bases, with 13 bases left in between. The CDR3 spells CASTLGASLHF. CDR3 nucleotides: TGTGCCAGCACCCTTGGGGCTAGCCTCCACTTT.

The chain combines TRBV19 with TRBJ1-1; 8 bases are shared with TRBD1. Looked up from germline, CDR1 is LNHDA and CDR2 is SQIVND (reference sequence). With 5 bases clipped from V and 6 bases from J, the junction kept 8 bases outside the gene matches. The CDR3 runs 14 residues. CDR3 nucleotide sequence: TGTGCCAGTAGTGGACAGGGAGGGAAGGCTGAAGCTTTCTTT. Its protein is CASSGQGGKAEAFF.

This chain joins TRBV21-1 and TRBJ2-7; the D call in the table, TRBD1, was not verified against the DNA. TRBV21-1 is shown as a pseudogene. The CDR3 extends over 16 amino acids. This CDR3 reads CASSNRTGGASYEQYF. The DNA for the CDR3 is TGTGCCAGCAGCAACAGGACAGGGGGCGCGTCCTACGAGCAGTACTTC.

The chain recombines TRBV7-7 with TRBJ2-5, with TRBD2 matching over 9 bases. Germline V gene data show CDR1 as SSHAT and CDR2 as FNYEAQ (reference sequence). The CDR3 extends over 16 amino acids. V trimming: 4 bases; J trimming: 6 bases; junction bases outside the gene matches: 12. The CDR3 sequence is CASSSENRAGGKTQYF. As DNA, the CDR3 is TGTGCCAGCAGCTCCGAGAACAGAGCGGGGGGCAAGACCCAGTACTTC.

This sequence joins TRBV27 and TRBJ2-7; 9 nucleotides agree with TRBD1. Germline assignment: CDR1 MNHEY and CDR2 SMNVEV (reference sequence). This CDR3 contains 15 residues. The junction had 8 bases not matched to a gene; V was cut back by 5 bases and J by 3 bases. The CDR3 protein is CASSPHRQGGYEQYF. Here the CDR3 DNA reads TGTGCCAGCAGTCCCCACCGACAGGGGGGCTACGAGCAGTACTTC.

There are a few counts of this clone. This chain connects TRBV4-1 to TRBJ1-4, with D perhaps TRBD1 (5 bases). Germline V gene data show CDR1 as MGHRA and CDR2 as YSYEKL. This CDR3 region has 17 residues. V lost 2 bases to trimming and J lost 8 bases, with 21 bases between them. This CDR3 reads CASSQLLTTGSQEKLFF. CDR3 DNA: TGCGCCAGCAGCCAACTCCTCACAACAGGTAGTCAAGAAAAACTGTTTTTT.

This chain links TRBV18 with TRBJ2-3; 13 nucleotides align to TRBD2. Germline assignment: CDR1 KGHSH and CDR2 LQKENI. This CDR3 has 15 amino acids. The V gene end was trimmed by 4 bases and the J gene end by 4 bases; junction bases not matched to a gene: 2. In DNA form, the CDR3 reads TGTGCCAGCTCACGGGGACTAGCGGGGCCAGATACGCAGTATTTT. Translated, it gives CASSRGLAGPDTQYF.

The chain carries TRBV5-4 and TRBJ1-6, with 9 positions matching TRBD1. CDR1 is SGHNT and CDR2 is YYREEE in the germline V gene (reference sequence). The trim removed 3 bases at V and 10 bases at J, leaving 5 bases unmatched. The CDR3 totals 14 residues. The CDR3 DNA follows: TGTGCCAGCAGCTCGGACAGGGGCCAATCACCCCTCCACTTT. As protein: CASSSDRGQSPLHF.

The gene calls are TRBV27 and TRBJ1-4; no definite D call. V lost 6 bases and J 6 bases, leaving 14 bases between the germline ends. CDR1 is MNHEY, CDR2 SMNVEV, per germline (reference sequence). The CDR3 has 14 residues. Here the CDR3 reads CASSPQMSYEKLFF. The CDR3 DNA follows: TGTGCCAGCAGCCCACAGATGAGCTATGAAAAACTGTTTTTT.

The chain is built from TRBV4-1 and TRBJ2-3; D is unresolved. This CDR3 region has 15 residues. V was pared by 0 bases and J by 0 bases, with 7 bases between. Germline CDR1 and CDR2: MGHRA and YSYEKL. The CDR3 sequence: CASSQDRVSTDTQYF. In DNA, the CDR3 is TGCGCCAGCAGCCAAGATCGTGTTAGCACAGATACGCAGTATTTT.

The rearrangement uses TRBV6-5 and TRBJ2-7, with TRBD1 as a possible D gene (7 bases). Trimming shortened V by 8 bases and J by 4 bases, and 21 bases separated the two germline ends. Germline V lookup: CDR1 MNHEY, CDR2 SVGAGI. The CDR3 is 15 residues long. The CDR3 bases are TGTGCCAGCTCGTGGGGGCAGGGGGGCGCATACGAGCAGTACTTC. Encoded protein: CASSWGQGGAYEQYF.

The chain couples TRBV5-4 to TRBJ1-2; a possible D gene is TRBD1 (6 bases). V was cut by 4 bases and J by 6 bases, with 16 bases left in between. This CDR3 comprises 14 residues. CDR1 and CDR2 (germline): SGHNT, YYREEE (reference sequence). CDR3 residues: CASSRDRQSDGYTF. The CDR3 DNA reads as TGTGCCAGCAGCCGAGACAGGCAGTCAGATGGCTACACCTTC. Full variable domain (missing parts from reference TRBV5-4 and TRBJ1-2): ETGVTQSPTHLIKTRGQQVTLRCSSQSGHNTVSWYQQALGQGPQFIFQYYREEENGRGNFPPRFSGLQFPNYSSELNVNALELDDSALYLCASSRDRQSDGYTFGSGTRLTVV.

The CDR3 bases are TGTGCCAGCAGCTTGGGACTCAGCACAGATACGCAGTATTTT. Encoded protein: CASSLGLSTDTQYF. The chain links TRBV5-5 to TRBJ2-3; D gene unclear. The V gene's germline CDR1 is SGHKS and CDR2 YYEKEE (reference sequence). The length of the CDR3 is 14 residues. Trimming removed 0 bases from V and 0 bases from J, with 5 bases in between.

V usage is TRBV28 and J usage is TRBJ2-7, with a weak D call TRBD1 (6 bases). Trimming cost V 5 bases and J 2 bases, with 16 bases left between them. The CDR3 is made up of 15 amino acids. Germline CDR1 reads MDHEN; CDR2 reads SYDVKM. DNA of the CDR3: TGTGCCAGCAGTCCCCGGGACAAGGTCCCCTACGAGCAGTACTTC. Protein sequence: CASSPRDKVPYEQYF.

In this sample, this clone turned up a few times. The chain recombines TRBV7-9 with TRBJ2-3; D is unresolved. V lost 1 base and J 2 bases, leaving 7 bases between the germline ends. CDR3 length: 14 residues. Germline CDR1 SEHNR, CDR2 FQNEAQ (reference sequence). The CDR3: CASSLGADTDTQYF. CDR3 DNA: TGTGCCAGCAGCTTAGGGGCCGACACAGATACGCAGTATTTT.

This chain joins TRBV12-3 or TRBV12-4 and TRBJ1-4; D not certain. This CDR3 is 12 amino acids long. V dropped 7 bases and J dropped 7 bases, with 10 bases sitting between them. This chain's CDR3 is CASTFSGEKLFF. The CDR3 bases are TGTGCCAGCACTTTTTCGGGTGAAAAACTGTTTTTT.

The genes are TRBV6-2 or TRBV6-3 and TRBJ1-6; 7 bases line up with TRBD1. The length of the CDR3 is 15 residues. V was clipped by 2 bases and J by 6 bases; unmatched bases: 4. Germline CDR1 is MNHEY and CDR2 is SVGEGT. Here the CDR3 reads CASSYPDRVNSPLHF. CDR3 bases: TGTGCCAGCAGTTACCCCGACAGGGTTAATTCACCCCTCCACTTT.

V is TRBV6-6 and J is TRBJ2-7, with TRBD2 as a possible D gene (5 bases). Germline V gene lookup returns CDR1 MNHNY and CDR2 SVGAGI (reference sequence). CDR3 length equals 13 residues. V was pared by 5 bases and J by 1 base, with 9 bases between. CDR3 nucleotide sequence: TGTGCCAGCAGTACCCCGGGGTCCTACGAGCAGTACTTC. Translated, it gives CASSTPGSYEQYF.

This clone is a singleton in its sample. The chain recombines TRBV5-1 with TRBJ2-3; D is possibly TRBD2 (6 bases). Deletions cut 4 bases from V and 3 bases from J, with 18 bases between. The CDR3 runs to 16 residues. Germline V CDR1 and CDR2: SGHRS, YFSETQ. The CDR3 region has the DNA TGCGCCAGCAGCCCTGGCCGCCAGGGAGGAACAGATACGCAGTATTTT. This codes for CASSPGRQGGTDTQYF.

The chain is built from TRBV5-5 and TRBJ1-4, with D possibly TRBD1 on 5 matching bases. Trimming took 8 bases from V and 3 from J, leaving 11 bases between them. In germline, CDR1 is SGHKS, CDR2 YYEKEE (reference sequence). The CDR3 has 13 amino acids. CDR3 in DNA: TGTGCCAGTTCCAGGGCTGCTAATGAAAAACTGTTTTTT. It translates to CASSRAANEKLFF.

The CDR3 region is CASSYPGQWYSNQPQHF. The DNA for the CDR3 is TGTGCCAGCAGTTACCCGGGACAGTGGTATAGCAATCAGCCCCAGCATTTT. The gene calls are TRBV6-2 or TRBV6-3 and TRBJ1-5; 7 nucleotides line up with TRBD1. The junction had 7 bases not matched to a gene; V was cut back by 2 bases and J by 0 bases. Germline CDR1 reads MNHEY; CDR2 reads SVGEGT. This CDR3 is built from 17 residues.